The 3 T cell receptor beta chains presented below share a single source sample, sequenced in a study of blood T cell repertoires in COVID-19. Profiling relied on immunoSEQ multiplex PCR, and the TCRdb table lists in-frame clones only, not all of them. Among about 120,000 clones listed, 80% to 90% were seen once. The sequenced sample consisted of peripheral blood. Receptor source: a man aged 65-85 years with active or convalescent COVID-19.

The chain carries TRBV7-8 and TRBJ1-2, with unresolved D. Trimming took off 5 bases at V and 6 bases at J, with 13 bases between the two ends. The CDR3 has 13 amino acids. Germline V lookup: CDR1 SGHVS, CDR2 FQNEAQ. CDR3 region: CASSPANEDGYTF. For the CDR3, the DNA is TGTGCCAGCAGCCCCGCTAATGAGGATGGCTACACCTTC.

This chain links TRBV6-5 with TRBJ2-6, with D tentatively TRBD1 (5 bases). The germline V and J ends were trimmed by 8 bases and 3 bases, with 14 bases remaining between them. This CDR3 is 15 amino acids long. CDR1 and CDR2 from the germline V gene are MNHEY and SVGAGI. The CDR3 loop is CASRLGAFGANVLTF. The CDR3 DNA reads TGTGCCAGCCGCTTAGGGGCGTTTGGGGCCAACGTCCTGACTTTC.

This clone was detected only once. The chain couples TRBV7-9 to TRBJ2-7; 9 bases agree with TRBD1. This CDR3 region has 14 residues. The V gene end was trimmed by 5 bases and the J gene end by 5 bases; junction bases not matched to a gene: 7. Per germline, CDR1 SEHNR and CDR2 FQNEAQ (reference sequence). CDR3 protein: CASSLGDRVDEQYF. As DNA, the CDR3 is TGTGCCAGCAGCCTAGGGGACAGGGTCGACGAGCAGTACTTC.